Presented here are 2 T cell receptor beta chains from one specimen sequenced in a study of T cells in Graves' hyperthyroidism and ophthalmopathy. The investigators amplified TCR beta CDR3 regions from RNA transcripts. Researchers ran a first-round RT-PCR on the TCR CDR3 using the HTBI primer set. TCRdb passed the multiplex PCR reads through MiXCR, listing each CDR3 protein once. The sample lists roughly 200,000 distinct CDR3 sequences; around 20% were seen once. The sample consisted of blood. These receptor sequences come from a man aged 40-49 years with Graves' hyperthyroidism.

Ten or more counts support this clonotype. The V gene is TRBV27, the J gene TRBJ1-2, with D possibly matching TRBD1 (6 bases). V lost 5 bases, J lost 7 bases, and 17 bases lay in between. The germline V gene encodes CDR1 MNHEY and CDR2 SMNVEV (reference sequence). The CDR3 has 14 amino acids. The CDR3 DNA sequence: TGTGCCAGCAGTCCCCAGGGGATGGTGGGTGGCTACACCTTC. It encodes CASSPQGMVGGYTF.

The table lists this clonotype with a count of one. The chain uses TRBV19 and TRBJ1-5; TRBD1 aligns across 8 bases. After removal of 9 bases from V and 0 bases from J, the junction contained 10 bases not matched to a gene. The CDR3 is 16 residues long. Germline V gene lookup returns CDR1 LNHDA and CDR2 SQIVND (reference sequence). The CDR3 reads CASRGQEINSNQPQHF. CDR3 sequence (DNA): TGTGCCAGCAGGGGACAGGAGATCAATAGCAATCAGCCCCAGCATTTT.